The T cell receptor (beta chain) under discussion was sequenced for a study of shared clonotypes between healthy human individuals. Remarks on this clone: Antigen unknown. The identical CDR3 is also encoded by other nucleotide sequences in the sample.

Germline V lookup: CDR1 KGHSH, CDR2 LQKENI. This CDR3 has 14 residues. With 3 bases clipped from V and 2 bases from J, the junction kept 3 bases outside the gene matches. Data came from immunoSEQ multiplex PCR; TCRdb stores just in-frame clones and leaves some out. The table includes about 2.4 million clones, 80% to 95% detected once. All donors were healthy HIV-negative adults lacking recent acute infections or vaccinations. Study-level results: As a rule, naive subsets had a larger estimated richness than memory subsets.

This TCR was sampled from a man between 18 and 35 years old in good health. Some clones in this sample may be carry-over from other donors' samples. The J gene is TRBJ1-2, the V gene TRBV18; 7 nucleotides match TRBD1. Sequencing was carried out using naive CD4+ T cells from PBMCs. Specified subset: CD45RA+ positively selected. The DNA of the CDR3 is TGTGCCAGCTCACCGACAGGGCAAAACTATGGCTACACCTTC. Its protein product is CASSPTGQNYGYTF. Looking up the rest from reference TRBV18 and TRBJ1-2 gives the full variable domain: NAGVMQNPRHLVRRRGQEARLRCSPMKGHSHVYWYRQLPEEGLKFMVYLQKENIIDESGMPKERFSAEFPKEGPSILRIQQVVRGDSAAYFCASSPTGQNYGYTFGSGTRLTVV.